These 10 T cell receptor beta chains share one sample of origin, sequenced in a study of T cell clusters in autoimmune cytopenias. Multiplex touch-down PCR amplified TRB using TRB-A and TRB-B pools in one tube. TCRdb reprocessed the multiplex PCR reads, with one entry per CDR3 protein and no DNA. This table holds about 6,100 distinct CDR3 sequences. Some 34,000 genome equivalents of blood DNA were amplified for TRB. The same data also contributed to another study, on T cell repertoires in aging, cancer and after chemotherapy.

Sequenced sample: peripheral blood. The receptors stem from a human donor in good health.

Frequency places this clonotype as medium-sized. The chain carries TRBV19 and TRBJ1-5; as DNA is missing, the TRBD1 call by TCRdb cannot be tested. The CDR3 covers 15 residues. The germline gives CDR1 LNHDA, CDR2 SQIVND (reference sequence). CDR3 amino acids: CASTPRGGTAQPQHF.

This clonotype ranks as medium-sized in terms of frequency. This CDR3 is CASSYVSSGELFF. The V gene is TRBV6-2 or TRBV6-3, the J gene TRBJ2-2. Germline V gene lookup returns CDR1 MNHEY and CDR2 SVGEGT. This CDR3 has 13 amino acids.

CDR3 amino acids: CASSPTDRGFTYEQYF. This chain connects TRBV6-6 to TRBJ2-7; the D gene TCRdb calls, TRBD1, cannot be checked with no DNA. The V gene's germline CDR1 is MNHNY and CDR2 SVGAGI (reference sequence). CDR3 length: 16 residues.

This clonotype shows up as medium-sized by frequency. The rearrangement uses TRBV19 and TRBJ1-4; TCRdb picks TRBD1, but there is no DNA to check that call. The CDR3 runs 15 residues. The V gene's germline CDR1 is LNHDA and CDR2 SQIVND (reference sequence). Here the CDR3 reads CASSQTGTGSEKLFF.

In terms of frequency, this clonotype is medium-sized. The chain couples TRBV19 to TRBJ2-7; TCRdb's D gene call, TRBD1, goes unchecked for lack of DNA. The germline V gene has CDR1 LNHDA and CDR2 SQIVND (reference sequence). The CDR3 consists of 15 residues. The CDR3 loop reads CASRLRGQNSYEQYF. Full variable domain (remainder filled in from reference TRBV19 and TRBJ2-7): DGGITQSPKYLFRKEGQNVTLSCEQNLNHDAMYWYRQDPGQGLRLIYYSQIVNDFQKGDIAEGYSVSREKKESFPLTVTSAQKNPTAFYLCASRLRGQNSYEQYFGPGTRLTVT.

This clonotype registers medium-sized by frequency. The chain is built from TRBV10-3 and TRBJ1-2; TCRdb's assignment of TRBD1 cannot be checked, as there is no DNA. The CDR3 runs 14 residues. The germline gives CDR1 ENHRY, CDR2 SYGVKD. The CDR3 sequence: CAIARDLANYGYTF.

This clonotype is deemed medium-sized by its frequency. The gene calls are TRBV30 and TRBJ1-6. This CDR3 region has 13 residues. CDR1 GTSNPN and CDR2 SVGIG come from the germline V gene (reference sequence). This CDR3 reads CAWHDWTNSPLHF. The complete variable domain, with remaining parts taken from reference TRBV30 and TRBJ1-6, reads SQTIHQWPATLVQPVGSPLSLECTVEGTSNPNLYWYRQAAGRGLQLLFYSVGIGQISSEVPQNLSASRPQDRQFILSSKKLLLSDSGFYLCAWHDWTNSPLHFGNGTRLTVT.

This clonotype is medium-sized by frequency. The chain links TRBV7-6 to TRBJ2-7; the TCRdb call, TRBD1, lacks DNA for checking. This CDR3 is built from 15 residues. Germline V gives CDR1 SGHVS, CDR2 FNYEAQ. The CDR3 spells CASSLQTGGAGEQYF.

This chain uses TRBV24-1 with TRBJ2-7; the D call of TRBD1 rests on TCRdb alone, since no DNA is present to check it. Germline-derived CDR1 and CDR2 are KGHDR and SFDVKD. The CDR3 is 16 residues long. Here the CDR3 reads CATSDPRTGEVYEQYF.

In terms of frequency, this clonotype is medium-sized (0.01 to 0.1%). The V gene is TRBV5-6, the J gene TRBJ2-7; TCRdb picks TRBD1, but there is no DNA to check that call. The CDR3 runs to 15 residues. Looked up from germline, CDR1 is SGHDT and CDR2 is YYEEEE. The CDR3 sequence is CASSSWTPSSYEQYF. Supplemented by reference TRBV5-6 and TRBJ2-7, the full variable domain reads DAGVTQSPTHLIKTRGQQVTLRCSPKSGHDTVSWYQQALGQGPQFIFQYYEEEERQRGNFPDRFSGHQFPNYSSELNVNALLLGDSALYLCASSSWTPSSYEQYFGPGTRLTVT.